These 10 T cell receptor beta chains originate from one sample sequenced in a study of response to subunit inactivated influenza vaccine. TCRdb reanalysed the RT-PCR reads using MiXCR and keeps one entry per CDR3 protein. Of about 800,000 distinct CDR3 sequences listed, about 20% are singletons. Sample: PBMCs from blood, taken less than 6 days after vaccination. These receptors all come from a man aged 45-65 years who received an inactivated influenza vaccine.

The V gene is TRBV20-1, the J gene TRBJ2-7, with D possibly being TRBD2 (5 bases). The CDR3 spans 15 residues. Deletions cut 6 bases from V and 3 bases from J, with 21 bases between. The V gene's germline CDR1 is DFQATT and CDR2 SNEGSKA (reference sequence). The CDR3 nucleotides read TGCAGTGCAAGGCCCCGGGGATCGCGGAACTACGAGCAGTACTTC. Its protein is CSARPRGSRNYEQYF.

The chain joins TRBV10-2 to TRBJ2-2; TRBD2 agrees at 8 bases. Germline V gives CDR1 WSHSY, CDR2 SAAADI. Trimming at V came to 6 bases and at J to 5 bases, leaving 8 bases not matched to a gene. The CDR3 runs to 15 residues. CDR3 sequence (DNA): TGCGCCAGCAGACGGGGGGGTGCGGGTACCGGGGAGCTGTTTTTT. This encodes CASRRGGAGTGELFF.

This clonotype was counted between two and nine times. As DNA, the CDR3 is TGTGCCAGCAGTTTGGGGGGCATCTCGAGGGCCTACAATGAGCAGTTCTTC. Encoded protein: CASSLGGISRAYNEQFF. This rearrangement joins TRBV12-3 or TRBV12-4 to TRBJ2-1; either TRBD1 or TRBD2 may fit D (6 bases each). Trimming shortened V by 3 bases and J by 2 bases, and 17 bases separated the two germline ends. The CDR3 is made up of 17 amino acids.

As DNA, the CDR3 is TGCAGTGCTAGAGATCCGACAGGGGAGGGCGAGCAGTACTTC. Its protein is CSARDPTGEGEQYF. This sequence joins TRBV20-1 and TRBJ2-7; a possible D gene is TRBD1 (8 bases). The CDR3 covers 14 residues. Germline V CDR1 and CDR2: DFQATT, SNEGSKA (reference sequence). Trimming cost V 0 bases and J 6 bases, with 15 bases left between them.

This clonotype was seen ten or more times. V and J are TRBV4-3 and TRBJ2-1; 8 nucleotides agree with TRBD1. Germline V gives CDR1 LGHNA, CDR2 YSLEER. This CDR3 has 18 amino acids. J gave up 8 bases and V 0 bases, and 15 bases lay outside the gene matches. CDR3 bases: TGCGCCAGCAGCCAAGATAGGGCAGGGGGCATCATTTGGGATGAGCAGTTCTTC. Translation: CASSQDRAGGIIWDEQFF.

CDR3 protein: CASTTVSYGYTF. DNA for the CDR3: TGTGCCAGCACCACAGTGAGCTATGGCTACACCTTC. V usage is TRBV12-3 or TRBV12-4 and J usage is TRBJ1-2; D not certain. V lost 7 bases and J 4 bases, leaving 10 bases between the germline ends. CDR3 size: 12 residues.

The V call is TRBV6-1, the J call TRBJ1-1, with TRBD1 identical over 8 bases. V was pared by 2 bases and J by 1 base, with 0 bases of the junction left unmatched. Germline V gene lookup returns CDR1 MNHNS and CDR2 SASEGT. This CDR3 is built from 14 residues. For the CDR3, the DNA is TGTGCCAGCAGTGAACAGGGGGCGAACACTGAAGCTTTCTTT. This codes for CASSEQGANTEAFF.

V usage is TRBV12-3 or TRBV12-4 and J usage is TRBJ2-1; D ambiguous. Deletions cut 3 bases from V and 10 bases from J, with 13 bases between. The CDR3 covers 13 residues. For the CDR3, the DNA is TGTGCCAGCAGTTTTCAGCCCGCCCGGGAGCAGTTCTTC. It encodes CASSFQPAREQFF.

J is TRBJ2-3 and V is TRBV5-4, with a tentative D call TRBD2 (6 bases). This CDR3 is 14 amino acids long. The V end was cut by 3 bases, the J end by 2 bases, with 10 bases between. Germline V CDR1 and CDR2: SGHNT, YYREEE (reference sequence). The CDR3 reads CASSSGTATDTQYF. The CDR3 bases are TGTGCCAGCAGCTCCGGGACTGCCACAGATACGCAGTATTTT.

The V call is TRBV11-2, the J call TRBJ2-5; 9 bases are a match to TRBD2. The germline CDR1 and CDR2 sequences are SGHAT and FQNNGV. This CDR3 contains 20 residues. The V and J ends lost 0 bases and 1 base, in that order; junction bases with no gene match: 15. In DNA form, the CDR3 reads TGTGCCAGCAGCTTAGAGGCACTAGCGGGCGAGCAGAACTTCCAAGAGACCCAGTACTTC. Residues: CASSLEALAGEQNFQETQYF.